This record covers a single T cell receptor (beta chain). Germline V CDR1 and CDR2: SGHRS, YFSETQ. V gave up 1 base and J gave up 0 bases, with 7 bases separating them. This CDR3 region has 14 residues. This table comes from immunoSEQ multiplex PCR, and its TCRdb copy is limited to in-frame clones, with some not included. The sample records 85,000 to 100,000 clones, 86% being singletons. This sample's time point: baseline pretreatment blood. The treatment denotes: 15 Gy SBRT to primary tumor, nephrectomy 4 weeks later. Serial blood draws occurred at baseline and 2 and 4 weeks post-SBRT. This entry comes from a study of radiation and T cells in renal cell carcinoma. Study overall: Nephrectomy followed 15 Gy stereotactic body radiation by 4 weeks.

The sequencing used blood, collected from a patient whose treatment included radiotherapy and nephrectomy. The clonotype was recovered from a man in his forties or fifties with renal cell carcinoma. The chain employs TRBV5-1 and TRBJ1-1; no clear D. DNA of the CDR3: TGCGCCAGCAGCTTGACCCTGGTGAACACTGAAGCTTTCTTT. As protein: CASSLTLVNTEAFF.